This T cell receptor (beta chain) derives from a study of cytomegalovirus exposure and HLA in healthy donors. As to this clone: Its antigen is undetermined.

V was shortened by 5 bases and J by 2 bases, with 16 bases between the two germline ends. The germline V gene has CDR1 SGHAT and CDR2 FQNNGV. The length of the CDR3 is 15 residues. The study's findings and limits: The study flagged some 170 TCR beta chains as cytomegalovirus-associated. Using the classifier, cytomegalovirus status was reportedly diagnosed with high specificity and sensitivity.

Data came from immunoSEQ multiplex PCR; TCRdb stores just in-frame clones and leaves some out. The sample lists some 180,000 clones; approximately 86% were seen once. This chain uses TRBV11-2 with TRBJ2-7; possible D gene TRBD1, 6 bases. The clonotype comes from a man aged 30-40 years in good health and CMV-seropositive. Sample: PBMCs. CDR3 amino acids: CASSVFAGAPYEQYF. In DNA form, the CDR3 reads TGTGCCAGCAGCGTTTTCGCAGGGGCCCCCTACGAGCAGTACTTC.